The 27 T cell receptor beta chains reported below all come from one sample, sequenced in a study of T cell responses to AZD1222 COVID-19 vaccine (dated by TCRdb to the early 2020s). Library generation was performed with the immunoSEQ multiplex PCR assay. Held by TCRdb, this immuneACCESS table contains in-frame sequences only and omits some clones. Under half of the omission traces to an unresolved V gene where checked; the cause of the rest is unknown. This sample comprises 130,000 to 150,000 clones, under 95% of them detected only once. Approximately 5% of the sample is in the top ten clones. What this sample's time point label stands for: baseline before first vaccination. The sample here was peripheral blood, taken on day 0 of AZD1222 vaccination. Receptor source: an adult in good health.

The J gene is TRBJ2-1, the V gene TRBV11-2, with 8 positions matching TRBD2. The V gene's germline CDR1 is SGHAT and CDR2 FQNNGV. The CDR3 totals 14 residues. V dropped 3 bases and J dropped 9; count of bases not matched to a gene: 7. CDR3 in amino acids: CASSFRTSTSEQFF. Written as DNA, the CDR3 is TGTGCCAGCAGCTTCAGGACTAGCACTAGTGAGCAGTTCTTC.

This rearrangement joins TRBV13 to TRBJ1-1; TRBD1 might be the D (5 bases). Trimming left V 5 bases short and J 2 bases short, with 15 bases between. Germline CDR1 is PRHDT and CDR2 is FYEKMQ (reference sequence). CDR3 length: 15 amino acids. The CDR3 region has the DNA TGTGCCAGCAGCGATGCAAGGGACTTTAACACTGAAGCTTTCTTT. Translation: CASSDARDFNTEAFF.

CDR3 sequence (DNA): TGTGCCAGCAGCGTAGGTCCCGGGGGGGCCACTAATGAAAAACTGTTTTTT. Encoded protein: CASSVGPGGATNEKLFF. The chain is built from TRBV9 and TRBJ1-4, with D possibly TRBD1 on 6 matching bases. The CDR3 totals 17 residues. CDR1 and CDR2 (germline): SGDLS, YYNGEE. Trimming stripped 0 bases from V and 2 bases from J, with 14 bases between.

The chain carries TRBV9 and TRBJ1-5; D not certain. V gave up 0 bases and J gave up 5 bases, with 12 bases separating them. The CDR3 is made up of 15 amino acids. CDR1 SGDLS and CDR2 YYNGEE come from the germline V gene. The CDR3 coding sequence is TGTGCCAGCAGCGTAGAGGTGGGAGGAGATCAGCCCCAGCATTTT. It encodes CASSVEVGGDQPQHF.

The gene calls are TRBV5-1 and TRBJ2-7; D gene uncertain. The length of the CDR3 is 11 residues. Germline V lookup: CDR1 SGHRS, CDR2 YFSETQ. V was shortened by 7 bases and J by 6 bases, with 11 bases between the two germline ends. This CDR3 reads CASSEGTEQYF. DNA of the CDR3: TGCGCCAGCTCCGAAGGTACCGAGCAGTACTTC.

CDR3 amino acids: CASSQETGTGYTF. DNA of the CDR3: TGTGCCAGCAGCCAGGAGACAGGGACTGGCTACACCTTC. The chain couples TRBV5-6 to TRBJ1-2; 7 bases align to TRBD1. CDR1 SGHDT and CDR2 YYEEEE come from the germline V gene. After removal of 4 bases from V and 7 bases from J, the junction contained 7 bases not matched to a gene. The CDR3 covers 13 residues.

This sequence joins TRBV7-3 and TRBJ2-7; D remains unclear. The CDR3 has 15 residues. V was clipped by 3 bases and J by 2 bases, with 14 bases between them. Germline V gene lookup returns CDR1 SGHTA and CDR2 FQGTGA. In DNA form, the CDR3 reads TGTGCCAGCAGCTTTAATCTAGGTACTACCTACGAGCAGTACTTC. As protein: CASSFNLGTTYEQYF. The variable domain in full, with the rest retrieved from reference TRBV7-3 and TRBJ2-7, is GAGVSQTPSNKVTEKGKYVELRCDPISGHTALYWYRQSLGQGPEFLIYFQGTGAADDSGLPNDRFFAVRPEGSVSTLKIQRTERGDSAVYLCASSFNLGTTYEQYFGPGTRLTVT.

V and J are TRBV19 and TRBJ2-6; D is uncertain. Between the trimmed V and J ends, which lost 5 bases and 2 bases, there was a span of 16 bases. The CDR3 has 17 amino acids. Germline-derived CDR1 and CDR2 are LNHDA and SQIVND (reference sequence). This chain's CDR3 is CASSPRSQKPGANVLTF. DNA for the CDR3: TGTGCCAGTAGTCCCCGGTCCCAAAAACCTGGGGCCAACGTCCTGACTTTC. Full variable domain (remainder filled in from reference TRBV19 and TRBJ2-6): DGGITQSPKYLFRKEGQNVTLSCEQNLNHDAMYWYRQDPGQGLRLIYYSQIVNDFQKGDIAEGYSVSREKKESFPLTVTSAQKNPTAFYLCASSPRSQKPGANVLTFGAGSRLTVL.

The chain is built from TRBV5-1 and TRBJ2-7; no reliable D call. This CDR3 has 13 amino acids. With 5 bases removed from V and 3 bases from J, the gap between germline ends came to 12 bases. Germline values: CDR1 SGHRS, CDR2 YFSETQ. The CDR3 bases are TGCGCCAGCAGTTTCGAGATAGACTACGAGCAGTACTTC. Protein product: CASSFEIDYEQYF.

CDR3 residues: CASSPGGGAALETQYF. The CDR3, as DNA: TGTGCCAGCAGCCCCGGGGGCGGGGCTGCTTTGGAGACCCAGTACTTC. The chain is built from TRBV9 and TRBJ2-5; D tentatively reads TRBD1 or TRBD2 (6 bases each). The CDR3 length is 16 residues. V was clipped by 4 bases and J by 5 bases, with 21 bases between them. Germline V gene sequence: CDR1 SGDLS, CDR2 YYNGEE.

The rearrangement links TRBV24-1 to TRBJ2-5; maybe TRBD1 (5 bases). V was trimmed by 4 bases and J by 2 bases, leaving 13 bases between them. The CDR3 has 15 residues. Germline V gene lookup returns CDR1 KGHDR and CDR2 SFDVKD. This CDR3 reads CATSDRVLGQETQYF. As DNA, the CDR3 is TGTGCCACCAGTGACAGGGTTCTTGGACAAGAGACCCAGTACTTC.

The V gene is TRBV10-3, the J gene TRBJ2-2; 7 bases fit TRBD1. Per the germline V gene, CDR1 is ENHRY and CDR2 is SYGVKD. This CDR3 has 13 amino acids. The V segment lost 9 bases and the J segment 5 bases; nucleotides outside the gene matches: 6. The CDR3 region has the DNA TGTGCCATTGAGGGGGCAGGGACCGGGGAGCTGTTTTTT. Its protein product is CAIEGAGTGELFF.

V gene TRBV6-2 or TRBV6-3 combines with J gene TRBJ2-7, with TRBD2 identical over 14 bases. J gave up 2 bases and V 0 bases, and 15 bases lay outside the gene matches. CDR3 length: 21 residues. Germline values: CDR1 MNHEY, CDR2 SVGEGT. CDR3 coding DNA: TGTGCCAGCAGTTACTCTCTAGGACTAGCGGGAGGAATCCGATCAACCTACGAGCAGTACTTC. Amino acid sequence: CASSYSLGLAGGIRSTYEQYF.

The chain uses TRBV3-1 (or the pseudogene TRBV3-2) and TRBJ1-2; TRBD1 matches at 8 bases. The V gene's germline CDR1 is LGHDT and CDR2 YNNKEL (reference sequence). The CDR3 length is 13 residues. V dropped 5 bases and J dropped 7; count of bases not matched to a gene: 6. CDR3 sequence reads: CASSKRTGCGYTF. The CDR3, as DNA: TGTGCCAGCAGCAAACGGACAGGGTGTGGCTACACCTTC.

V is TRBV27 and J is TRBJ1-2, with TRBD1 as a possible D gene (6 bases). CDR3 length: 14 amino acids. Deletions cut 8 bases from V and 6 bases from J, with 19 bases between. Germline lookup yields CDR1 MNHEY and CDR2 SMNVEV (reference sequence). CDR3 region: CASRRGGQLDGYTF. The CDR3 DNA reads TGTGCCAGCCGTCGGGGGGGGCAATTGGATGGCTACACCTTC.

The chain uses TRBV18 and TRBJ1-6, with a weak D call TRBD1 (5 bases). The length of the CDR3 is 15 residues. V gave up 2 bases and J gave up 7 bases, with 12 bases separating them. The V gene's germline CDR1 is KGHSH and CDR2 LQKENI. CDR3 residues: CASSPSTRQNSPLHF. In DNA, the CDR3 is TGTGCCAGCTCACCATCTACCCGACAGAATTCACCCCTCCACTTT. The full variable domain, rest sourced from reference TRBV18 and TRBJ1-6, is NAGVMQNPRHLVRRRGQEARLRCSPMKGHSHVYWYRQLPEEGLKFMVYLQKENIIDESGMPKERFSAEFPKEGPSILRIQQVVRGDSAAYFCASSPSTRQNSPLHFGNGTRLTVT.

CDR3 sequence reads: CASSSTPESTDTQYF. The CDR3 DNA follows: TGTGCCAGCAGTTCGACCCCTGAAAGCACAGATACGCAGTATTTT. V gene TRBV6-2 or TRBV6-3 combines with J gene TRBJ2-3; D uncertain. The CDR3 is made up of 15 amino acids. The V and J ends lost 4 bases and 0 bases respectively, with 11 bases between them. Germline V gene sequence: CDR1 MNHEY, CDR2 SVGEGT.

The chain links TRBV9 to TRBJ1-2; 7 positions agree with TRBD1. The CDR3 has 13 amino acids. CDR1 is SGDLS and CDR2 is YYNGEE in the germline V gene. J lost 4 bases, V lost 4 bases, and 4 bases had no gene match. CDR3 sequence reads: CASSPRDSYGYTF. Written as DNA, the CDR3 is TGTGCCAGCAGCCCCCGGGACAGCTATGGCTACACCTTC.

This clone has only one observation. V and J are TRBV9 and TRBJ1-2, with a weak D call TRBD1 (5 bases). This CDR3 comprises 15 residues. Trimming pared 6 bases from V and 6 bases from J, leaving 21 bases between. Germline V gives CDR1 SGDLS, CDR2 YYNGEE. The CDR3 loop reads CASTRAGGGDNGYTF. The CDR3 nucleotides read TGTGCCAGCACCAGAGCCGGTGGGGGGGATAATGGCTACACCTTC.

The chain is built from TRBV15 and TRBJ2-7; unclear D gene. The CDR3 has 13 residues. From germline, CDR1 is LNHNV and CDR2 YYDKDF (reference sequence). Between the trimmed V and J ends, which lost 4 bases and 7 bases, there was a span of 14 bases. CDR3 sequence: CATSTRVRREQYF. In nucleotides, the CDR3 is TGTGCCACCAGCACTCGGGTCCGTAGGGAGCAGTACTTC.

The gene calls are TRBV14 and TRBJ2-2; D is unclear. This CDR3 has 15 amino acids. Germline V gene sequence: CDR1 SGHDN, CDR2 FVKESK. V was clipped by 1 base and J by 8 bases, with 14 bases between them. The CDR3 sequence is CASSQGVRGRGELFF. The DNA of the CDR3 is TGTGCCAGCAGCCAAGGGGTACGAGGTAGAGGGGAGCTGTTTTTT.

The V and J genes are TRBV14 and TRBJ2-1, with 10 bases matching TRBD2. Trimming cost V 3 bases and J 3 bases; bases outside gene matches: 2. The CDR3 loop spans 15 amino acids. Germline V lookup: CDR1 SGHDN, CDR2 FVKESK. The CDR3 nucleotides read TGTGCCAGCAGCCAGACTAGCGGGCTCTACAATGAGCAGTTCTTC. Protein product: CASSQTSGLYNEQFF.

The chain uses TRBV28 and TRBJ1-3; maybe TRBD1 (5 bases). The CDR3 length is 14 residues. Germline V CDR1 and CDR2: MDHEN, SYDVKM. CDR3 DNA: TGTGCTTCAACAGGAGGTTACTCTGGAAACACCATATATTTT. It yields the protein CASTGGYSGNTIYF.

This rearrangement joins TRBV11-2 to TRBJ2-1; TRBD1 agrees at 11 bases. Trimming cost V 5 bases and J 8 bases; bases outside gene matches: 8. This CDR3 region has 15 residues. Germline loops: CDR1 SGHAT, CDR2 FQNNGV. This chain's CDR3 is CASSHRDRGLDEQFF. The CDR3 region has the DNA TGTGCCAGCAGCCACCGGGACAGGGGGTTAGATGAGCAGTTCTTC. Full variable domain (missing parts from reference TRBV11-2 and TRBJ2-1): EAGVAQSPRYKIIEKRQSVAFWCNPISGHATLYWYQQILGQGPKLLIQFQNNGVVDDSQLPKDRFSAERLKGVDSTLKIQPAKLEDSAVYLCASSHRDRGLDEQFFGPGTRLTVL.

The rearrangement links TRBV13 to TRBJ1-6; the D is unclear. The CDR3 length is 14 residues. V dropped 0 bases and J dropped 8 bases, with 8 bases sitting between them. Looked up from germline, CDR1 is PRHDT and CDR2 is FYEKMQ (reference sequence). CDR3 DNA sequence: TGTGCCAGCAGCTTAGGTCAGGATTATTCACCCCTCCACTTT. Its translation: CASSLGQDYSPLHF.

This chain connects TRBV7-2 to TRBJ2-3; 10 bases are shared with TRBD2. Germline V gives CDR1 SGHTA, CDR2 FQGNSA. With 1 base clipped from V and 3 bases from J, the junction kept 4 bases outside the gene matches. The CDR3 has 16 amino acids. The CDR3 DNA follows: TGTGCCAGCAGCTTAGGAGCGGGAGGGAGGACAGATACGCAGTATTTT. Encoded protein: CASSLGAGGRTDTQYF.

This clone was observed once. The chain uses TRBV6-5 and TRBJ1-2; maybe TRBD1 (6 bases). Per germline, CDR1 MNHEY and CDR2 SVGAGI. This CDR3 spans 15 amino acids. The germline V and J ends were trimmed by 0 bases and 6 bases, with 14 bases remaining between them. CDR3 DNA: TGTGCCAGCAGTTACTCGAGCTGGGGGGCGCATGGCTACACCTTC. It yields the protein CASSYSSWGAHGYTF.